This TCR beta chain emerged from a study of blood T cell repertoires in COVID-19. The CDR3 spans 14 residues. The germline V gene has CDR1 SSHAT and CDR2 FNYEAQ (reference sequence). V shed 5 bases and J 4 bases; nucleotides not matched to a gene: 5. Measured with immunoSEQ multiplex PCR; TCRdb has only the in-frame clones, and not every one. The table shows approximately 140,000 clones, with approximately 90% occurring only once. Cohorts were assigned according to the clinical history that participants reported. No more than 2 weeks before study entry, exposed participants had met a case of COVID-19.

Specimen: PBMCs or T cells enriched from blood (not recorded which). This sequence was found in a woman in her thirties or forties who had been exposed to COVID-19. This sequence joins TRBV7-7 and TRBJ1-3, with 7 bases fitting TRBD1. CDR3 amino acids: CASSPDRVGNTIYF. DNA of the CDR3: TGTGCCAGCAGCCCCGACAGGGTCGGAAACACCATATATTTT.